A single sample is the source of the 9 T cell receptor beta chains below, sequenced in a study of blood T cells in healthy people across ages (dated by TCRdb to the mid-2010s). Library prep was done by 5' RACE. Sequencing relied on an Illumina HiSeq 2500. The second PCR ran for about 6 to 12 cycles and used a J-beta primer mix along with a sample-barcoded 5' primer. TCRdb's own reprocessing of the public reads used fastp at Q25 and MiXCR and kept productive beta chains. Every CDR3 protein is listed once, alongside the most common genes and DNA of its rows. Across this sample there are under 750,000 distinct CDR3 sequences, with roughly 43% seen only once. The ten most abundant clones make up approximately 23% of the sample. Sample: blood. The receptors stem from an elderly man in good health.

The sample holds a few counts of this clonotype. The CDR3 DNA follows: TGTGCCAGCAGCTTAGATCACACGGAGAATCAGCCCCAGCATTTT. As protein: CASSLDHTENQPQHF. The chain links TRBV7-9 to TRBJ1-5, with unresolved D. The CDR3 sequence is 15 residues long. CDR1 and CDR2 (germline): SEHNR, FQNEAQ (reference sequence). V dropped 1 base and J dropped 4 bases, with 11 bases sitting between them.

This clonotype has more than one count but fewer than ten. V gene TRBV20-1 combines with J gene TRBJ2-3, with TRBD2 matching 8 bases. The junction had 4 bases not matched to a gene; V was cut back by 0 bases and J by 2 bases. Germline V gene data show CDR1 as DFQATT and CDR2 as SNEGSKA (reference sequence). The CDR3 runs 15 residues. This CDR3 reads CSARDLRGDTDTQYF. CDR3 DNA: TGCAGTGCTAGAGATCTGCGGGGGGACACAGATACGCAGTATTTT.

CDR3 residues: CASSFQRVRAGELFF. CDR3 DNA sequence: TGTGCCAGCAGCTTCCAGCGGGTCCGGGCCGGGGAGCTGTTTTTT. The rearrangement joins TRBV7-8 to TRBJ2-2; tentatively, D is TRBD2 (6 bases). CDR1 is SGHVS, CDR2 FQNEAQ, per germline. The CDR3 loop spans 15 amino acids. V shed 3 bases and J shed 6 bases, with 14 bases lying between them.

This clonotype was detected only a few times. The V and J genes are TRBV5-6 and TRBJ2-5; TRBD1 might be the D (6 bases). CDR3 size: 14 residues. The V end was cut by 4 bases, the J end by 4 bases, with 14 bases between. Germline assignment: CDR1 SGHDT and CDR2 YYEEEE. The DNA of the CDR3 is TGTGCCAGCAGCGGGGGCAGGGCAGGAGAGACCCAGTACTTC. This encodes CASSGGRAGETQYF.

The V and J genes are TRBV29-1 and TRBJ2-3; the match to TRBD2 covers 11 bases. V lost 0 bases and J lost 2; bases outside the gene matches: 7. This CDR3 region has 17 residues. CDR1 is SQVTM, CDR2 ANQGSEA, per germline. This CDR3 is CSVEDTGTSGFTDTQYF. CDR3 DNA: TGCAGCGTTGAAGACACCGGGACTAGCGGATTCACAGATACGCAGTATTTT.

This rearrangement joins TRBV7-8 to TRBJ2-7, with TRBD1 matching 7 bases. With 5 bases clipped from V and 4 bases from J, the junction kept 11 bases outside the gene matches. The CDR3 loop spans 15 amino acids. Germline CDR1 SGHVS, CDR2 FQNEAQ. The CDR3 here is CASSPPGQRSYEQYF. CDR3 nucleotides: TGTGCCAGCAGCCCCCCGGGACAGCGATCTTACGAGCAGTACTTC.

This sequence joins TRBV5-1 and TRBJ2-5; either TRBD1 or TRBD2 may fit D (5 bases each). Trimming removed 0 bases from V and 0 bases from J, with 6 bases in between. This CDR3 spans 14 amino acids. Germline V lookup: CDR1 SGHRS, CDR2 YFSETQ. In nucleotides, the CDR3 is TGCGCCAGCAGCTTGGAGGGACACCAAGAGACCCAGTACTTC. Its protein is CASSLEGHQETQYF.

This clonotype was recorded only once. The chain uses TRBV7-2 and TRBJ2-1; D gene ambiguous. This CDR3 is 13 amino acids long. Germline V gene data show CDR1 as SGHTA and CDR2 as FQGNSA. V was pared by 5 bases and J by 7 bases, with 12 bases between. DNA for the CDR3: TGTGCCAGCAGCGCAGAGCGACGAAATGAGCAGTTCTTC. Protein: CASSAERRNEQFF.

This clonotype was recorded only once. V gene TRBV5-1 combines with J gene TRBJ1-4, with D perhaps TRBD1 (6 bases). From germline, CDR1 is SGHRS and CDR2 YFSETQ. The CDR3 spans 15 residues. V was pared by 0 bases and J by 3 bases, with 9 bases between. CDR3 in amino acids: CASSLEGGPNEKLFF. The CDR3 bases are TGCGCCAGCAGCTTGGAGGGGGGACCTAATGAAAAACTGTTTTTT.